A selection of T cell receptor beta chains follows, all from one sample in a study of T cell changes during pregnancy in multiple sclerosis. The assay was immunoSEQ multiplex PCR, and TCRdb's table has in-frame clones only and misses some. This sample has about 31,000 clones, with approximately 89% found just once. Here the sequenced sample was CD8+ T cells from peripheral blood mononuclear cells, taken in the second trimester of pregnancy. Receptors originate from a female donor with multiple sclerosis, enrolled in a pregnancy study. The CDR3 runs from the conserved cysteine through the conserved F or W. Clone size, where shown, is once, few, many, or a class for clones that have expanded.

J gene	clone size	V gene	CDR3 protein
TRBJ2-1	-	TRBV5-6	CASSFGANEQFF
TRBJ2-3	-	TRBV6-4	CASSDGGSETDTQYF
TRBJ2-1	-	TRBV1	CTSSQKREIDNEQFF
TRBJ1-4	-	TRBV2	CASHLAGTGKTVVDEKLFF
TRBJ2-4	medium-sized	TRBV5-1	CASSLAGGPSAKNIQYF
TRBJ2-1	once	TRBV9	CASSVAPGQVYNEQFF
TRBJ2-3	-	TRBV9	CASSVSLAGGSLDTQYF
TRBJ2-1	-	TRBV7-9	CASSLVAGGGNEQFF
TRBJ2-7	-	TRBV4-3	CASSQDRTITYEQYF
TRBJ2-7	-	TRBV4-3	CASSQGAGGSYEQYF
TRBJ2-3	-	TRBV5-1	CASSLVDSFSTDTQYF
TRBJ2-1	-	TRBV10-3	CAISESSGNEQFF
TRBJ2-7	-	TRBV18	CASSLNHPTLRYEQYF
TRBJ2-7	-	TRBV5-1	CASSLAGKGYEQYF
TRBJ1-1	-	TRBV19	CASSIDVRAEAFF
TRBJ1-3	-	TRBV29-1	CSAVGPGQPSGNTIYF
TRBJ1-4	-	TRBV7-2	CASSPGTGVGEKLFF
TRBJ2-7	-	TRBV18	CASSPARGKQGPSYEQYF
TRBJ2-7	-	TRBV6-1	CASSEGWELAGVYEQYF
TRBJ2-7	few	TRBV28	CASATPTSAVSEQYF
TRBJ2-1	medium-sized	TRBV9	CASSSTGTGYNEQFF
TRBJ2-3	-	TRBV4-1	CASSQRTSGSGDTQYF
TRBJ2-1	-	TRBV9	CASSGGLAGGEQFF
TRBJ2-7	-	TRBV6-1	CASSDGTPYEQYF
TRBJ1-1	few	TRBV6-5	CASSYSSAGTEAFF
TRBJ2-1	-	TRBV4-3	CASSQDRLAGNEQFF